The present T cell receptor (beta chain) was sequenced within a study of technical replicates of blood from a few donors. Assay used: immunoSEQ multiplex PCR; TCRdb lists only in-frame clones, some missing. The data contain roughly 72,000 clones, around 96% of them singletons. With 2 bases clipped from V and 4 bases from J, the junction kept 11 bases outside the gene matches. This CDR3 is 19 amino acids long. The sample taken for sequencing was T cells isolated from PBMCs. The chain combines TRBV23-1 with TRBJ2-6; 10 nucleotides match TRBD1. TRBV23-1 is filed as an ORF, its function uncertain. The source of this sequence is a human donor in good health. The CDR3 coding sequence is TGCGCCAGCAGTCAAGTGCAGGGACAGGGGTCCCAAGGGGCCAACGTCCTGACTTTC. It is translated as CASSQVQGQGSQGANVLTF.